This T cell receptor beta chain was sequenced during a study of T cell responses to AZD1222 COVID-19 vaccine. Germline V CDR1 and CDR2: MNHEY, SMNVEV (reference sequence). V lost 1 base, J lost 14 bases, and 14 bases lay in between. This CDR3 spans 12 amino acids. As regards this clone: The antigen remains undetermined.

The method was immunoSEQ multiplex PCR; TCRdb's version includes in-frame clones alone and lacks a portion of them. Counted here are 130,000 to 150,000 clones, about 93% occurring once; the ten biggest clones make up under 2%. Regarding the study as a whole: Clonal diversity may have been underestimated, and the donors were mostly white British, with more females than males.

The chain employs TRBV27 and TRBJ1-2; tentative D call: TRBD1 (6 bases). The clonotype comes from an adult in good health. The material was peripheral blood, obtained on day 0 of AZD1222 vaccination. In DNA, the CDR3 is TGTGCCAGCAGTTTATTGGGGGCCAGGATGACCTTC. Its translation is CASSLLGARMTF.